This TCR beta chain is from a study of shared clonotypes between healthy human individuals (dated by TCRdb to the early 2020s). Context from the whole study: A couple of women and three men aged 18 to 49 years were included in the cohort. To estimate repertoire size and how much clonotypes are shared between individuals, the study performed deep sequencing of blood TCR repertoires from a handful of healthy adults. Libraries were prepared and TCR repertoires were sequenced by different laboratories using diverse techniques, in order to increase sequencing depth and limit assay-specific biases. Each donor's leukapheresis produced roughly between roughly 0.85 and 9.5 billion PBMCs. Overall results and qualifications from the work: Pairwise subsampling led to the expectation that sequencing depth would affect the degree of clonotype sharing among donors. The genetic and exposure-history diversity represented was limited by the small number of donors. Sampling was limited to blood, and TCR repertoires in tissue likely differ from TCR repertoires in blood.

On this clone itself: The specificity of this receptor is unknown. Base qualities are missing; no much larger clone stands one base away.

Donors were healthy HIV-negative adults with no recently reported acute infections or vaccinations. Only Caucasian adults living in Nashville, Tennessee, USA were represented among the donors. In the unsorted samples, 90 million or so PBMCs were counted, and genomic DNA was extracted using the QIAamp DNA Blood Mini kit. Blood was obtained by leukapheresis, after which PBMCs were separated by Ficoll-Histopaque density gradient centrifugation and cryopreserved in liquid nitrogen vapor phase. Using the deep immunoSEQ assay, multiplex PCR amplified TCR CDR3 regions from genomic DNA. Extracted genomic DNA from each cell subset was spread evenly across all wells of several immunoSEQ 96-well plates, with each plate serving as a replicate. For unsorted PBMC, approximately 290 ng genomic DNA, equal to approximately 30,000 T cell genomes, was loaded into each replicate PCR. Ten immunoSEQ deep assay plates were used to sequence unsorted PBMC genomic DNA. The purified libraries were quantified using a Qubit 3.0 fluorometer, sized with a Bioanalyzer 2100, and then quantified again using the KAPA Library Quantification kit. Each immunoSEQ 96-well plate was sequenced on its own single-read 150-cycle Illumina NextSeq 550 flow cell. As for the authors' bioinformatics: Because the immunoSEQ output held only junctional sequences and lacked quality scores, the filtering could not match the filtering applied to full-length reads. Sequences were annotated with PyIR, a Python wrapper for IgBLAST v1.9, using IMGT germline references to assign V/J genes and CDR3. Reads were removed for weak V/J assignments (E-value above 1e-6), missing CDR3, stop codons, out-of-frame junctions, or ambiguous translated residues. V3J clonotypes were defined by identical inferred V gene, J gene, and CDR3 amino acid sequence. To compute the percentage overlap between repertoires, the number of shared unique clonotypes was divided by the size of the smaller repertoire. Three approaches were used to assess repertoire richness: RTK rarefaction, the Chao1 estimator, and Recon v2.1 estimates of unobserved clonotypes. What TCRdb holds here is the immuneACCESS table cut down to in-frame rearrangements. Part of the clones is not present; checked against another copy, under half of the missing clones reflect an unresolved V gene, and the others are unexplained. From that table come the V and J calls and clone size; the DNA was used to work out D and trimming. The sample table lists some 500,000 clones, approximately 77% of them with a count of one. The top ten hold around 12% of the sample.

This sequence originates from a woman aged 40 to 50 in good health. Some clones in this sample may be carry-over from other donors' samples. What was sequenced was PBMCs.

This receptor carries the CDR3 CASSVGGGLNSNQPQHF. Here is the DNA: TGTGCCAGTAGTGTAGGGGGTGGCCTAAATAGCAATCAGCCCCAGCATTTT. The chain links TRBV19 with TRBJ1-5; TRBD1 could be the D gene, as 6 bases match. Sequences LNHDA (CDR1) and SQIVND (CDR2) are obtained from the germline V gene (reference sequence). V is cut by 5 bases and J by 0 bases, and the space between the germline ends is 17 bases. Its CDR3 holds 17 amino acids, cysteine through phenylalanine. Only CDR3 DNA remains: 51 bases, in frame from the first base.